This TCR beta chain was identified during a study of blood T cell repertoires in COVID-19. Study background: There were acute and convalescent COVID-19 samples, and they came from the United States, Italy and Spain. PBMCs, B-cell-depleted T cells, or T cells provided the cDNA or gDNA that made up the material.

The CDR3 spans 15 residues. V was shortened by 5 bases and J by 3 bases, with 16 bases between the two germline ends. Per the germline V gene, CDR1 is MDHEN and CDR2 is SYDVKM. Original processing methods: Amplification of reference gene primers provided the estimated nucleated cell counts. Assay: immunoSEQ multiplex PCR; the TCRdb copy retains only in-frame clones and omits some. The V and J calls and clone size are taken from that table; D and trimming were inferred from the DNA. The sample yields 270,000 or so clones, roughly 85% seen once. Sequenced input: peripheral blood. This sequence originates from a woman between 18 and 30 years old with acute or convalescent COVID-19. The gene calls are TRBV28 and TRBJ1-1, with D hard to call. CDR3 region: CASSPAGIGDTEAFF. In DNA form, the CDR3 reads TGTGCCAGCAGTCCCGCCGGGATCGGGGACACTGAAGCTTTCTTT.